In its sample, the clone carrying this TCR beta chain was seen a few times. What it binds is not known. TCRdb passed the RACE reads through MiXCR, listing each CDR3 protein once. Of 140,000 or so distinct CDR3 sequences in the sample, about an eighth are singletons; the top ten hold 1.2% to 1.5%. This entry belongs to a study of human T cells and chemical hapten exposure. The CDR3 is 15 amino acids. J gave up 4 bases and V 4 bases, and 9 bases lay outside the gene matches. Germline V lookup: CDR1 MDHEN, CDR2 SYDVKM. Study observations and caveats: Once DPC sensitization occurred, TCRs above 1 in 1000 frequency showed no change.

Time point described: patch test 2, 6 weeks after DPC sensitization. Treatment denoted: therapeutic diphenylcyclopropenone sensitization with weekly scalp DPC. Sequenced here: whole blood, sampled in connection with sensitization to the hapten diphenylcyclopropenone (DPC). The TCR sequence derives from a woman aged 45-60 years with alopecia areata. Some clones in this sample may be carry-over from other donors' samples. The chain joins TRBV28 to TRBJ1-1; TRBD1 agrees at 7 bases. The CDR3 sequence is CASSSSDRVGTEAFF. The CDR3 DNA sequence: TGTGCCAGCAGTTCATCCGACAGGGTGGGCACTGAAGCTTTCTTT.